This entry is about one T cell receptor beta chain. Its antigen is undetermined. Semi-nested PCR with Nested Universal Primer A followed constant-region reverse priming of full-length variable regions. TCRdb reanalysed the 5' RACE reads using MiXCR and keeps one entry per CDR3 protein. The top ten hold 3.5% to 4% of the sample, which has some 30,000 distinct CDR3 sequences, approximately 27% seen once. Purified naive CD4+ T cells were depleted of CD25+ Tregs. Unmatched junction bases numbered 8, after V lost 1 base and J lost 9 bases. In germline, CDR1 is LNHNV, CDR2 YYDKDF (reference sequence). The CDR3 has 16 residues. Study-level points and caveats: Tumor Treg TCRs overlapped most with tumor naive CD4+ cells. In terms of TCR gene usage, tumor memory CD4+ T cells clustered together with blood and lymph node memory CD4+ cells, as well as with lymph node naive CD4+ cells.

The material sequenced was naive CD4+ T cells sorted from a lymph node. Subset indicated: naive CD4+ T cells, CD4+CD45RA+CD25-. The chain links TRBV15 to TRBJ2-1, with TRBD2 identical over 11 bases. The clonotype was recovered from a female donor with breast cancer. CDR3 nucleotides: TGTGCCACCAGCAGAGTTCTAGCGGGGGGCGGTGGTGAGCAGTTCTTC. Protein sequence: CATSRVLAGGGGEQFF.